This TCR beta chain was identified in a study of shared clonotypes between healthy human individuals (dated by TCRdb to the early 2020s). As for the study more broadly: A couple of women and a few men aged 18 to 49 years were included in the cohort. Per donor, three plates each were used for CD4 naive and CD4 memory, two for CD8 naive, and one for CD8 memory. To estimate repertoire size and how much clonotypes are shared between individuals, the study performed deep sequencing of blood TCR repertoires from 4 to 6 healthy adults. To increase sequencing depth and limit assay-specific biases, different laboratories used diverse techniques to prepare libraries and sequence TCR repertoires. Each donor's leukapheresis produced roughly between roughly 0.9 and 8.9 billion PBMCs.

TCR CDR3 regions were amplified from genomic DNA by multiplex PCR using the deep immunoSEQ assay. For each cell subset, the extracted genomic DNA was distributed evenly across all wells of several immunoSEQ 96-well plates, and each plate served as one replicate. For sorted subsets, around 0.2 ug genomic DNA, equal to 30,000 or so T cell genomes, was loaded into each replicate PCR. The purified libraries were quantified using a Qubit 3.0 fluorometer, sized with a Bioanalyzer 2100, and then quantified again using the KAPA Library Quantification kit. A separate single-read 150-cycle Illumina NextSeq 550 flow cell was used to sequence each immunoSEQ 96-well plate. As for how the authors treated the data: Because the immunoSEQ output held only junctional sequences and lacked quality scores, the filtering could not match the filtering applied to full-length reads. To assign V/J genes and CDR3, sequences were annotated using PyIR, a Python wrapper for IgBLAST v1.9, with IMGT germline references. Reads were removed for weak V/J assignments (E-value above 1e-6), missing CDR3, stop codons, out-of-frame junctions, or ambiguous translated residues. V3J clonotypes were defined by identical inferred V gene, J gene, and CDR3 amino acid sequence. The percentage overlap between two repertoires was calculated by dividing the number of shared unique clonotypes by the size of the smaller repertoire. Repertoire richness was assessed with RTK rarefaction, the Chao1 estimator, and Recon v2.1 estimates of unobserved clonotypes. OLGA was used to compute generation probabilities for all TCRbeta clonotypes that the gDNA method yielded from a few donors. TCRdb carries this immuneACCESS record with in-frame sequences only. Its versions omit some clonotypes, under half of them owing to an unresolved V gene in the studies checked, with the rest unexplained. V, J and clone size are those of that table, while D and trimming were read from the DNA. The sample yields some 2 million clones; 90% to 95% were counted once. Under 0.15% of the sample rests with the top ten.

General study outcomes and caveats: Compared with non-shared clonotypes, clonotypes shared by all four sorted-subset donors had higher generation probabilities. Pairwise subsampling indicated that sequencing depth was expected to affect the degree of clonotype sharing among donors. Larger estimated clonotype richness was generally found for naive subsets than for memory subsets. About 5% of naive CD4, roughly 3.5% of naive CD8, approximately 2% of memory CD4, and 0.35% to 0.5% of memory CD8 clonotypes were shared across several donors. Because the study included only a small number of donors, the genetic and exposure-history diversity represented was limited. Sampling was restricted to blood, and TCR repertoires in tissue are likely to differ from TCR repertoires in blood. Even with the large sequencing depth, rarefaction of the sorted-subset datasets indicated that sequencing was incomplete.

Of note for this clone: What this receptor recognizes is not known. Base qualities were left out, and no much larger clone turns up one base away.

Including cysteine and phenylalanine, the CDR3 has 13 amino acids. Just the 39-base CDR3 DNA is kept, in frame starting at base 1. The germline V gene specifies MGHRA as CDR1 and YSYEKL as CDR2. V loses 6 bases, J loses 1 base, and the germline ends lie 6 bases apart. Healthy HIV-negative adults with no recently reported acute infections or vaccinations were included as donors. Only Caucasian adults living in Nashville, Tennessee, USA were represented among the donors. Magnetic negative selection was used to enrich CD4+ T cells, after which naive cells were positively selected on CD45RA and the negative fraction became the memory subset. Blood was collected by leukapheresis, and PBMCs were isolated by Ficoll-Histopaque density gradient centrifugation and then cryopreserved in liquid nitrogen vapor phase. Analytical flow cytometry was used to check the purity and quantity of each magnetically sorted T cell population. Genomic DNA was isolated from each sorted fraction and quantified by UV absorbance on a Nanodrop 2000c.

Sequencing input: naive CD4+ T cells sorted from blood. The sample's cell subset or site, from its label and the paper: CD45RA+ positively selected. This receptor was obtained from a man in his late teens or twenties in good health. In this chain, TRBV4-1 is recombined with TRBJ2-2, and TRBD1 may be the D gene, going by 5 matching bases. CDR3 region: CASSGQNTGELFF. The bases are TGCGCCAGCAGTGGACAGAACACCGGGGAGCTGTTTTTT.